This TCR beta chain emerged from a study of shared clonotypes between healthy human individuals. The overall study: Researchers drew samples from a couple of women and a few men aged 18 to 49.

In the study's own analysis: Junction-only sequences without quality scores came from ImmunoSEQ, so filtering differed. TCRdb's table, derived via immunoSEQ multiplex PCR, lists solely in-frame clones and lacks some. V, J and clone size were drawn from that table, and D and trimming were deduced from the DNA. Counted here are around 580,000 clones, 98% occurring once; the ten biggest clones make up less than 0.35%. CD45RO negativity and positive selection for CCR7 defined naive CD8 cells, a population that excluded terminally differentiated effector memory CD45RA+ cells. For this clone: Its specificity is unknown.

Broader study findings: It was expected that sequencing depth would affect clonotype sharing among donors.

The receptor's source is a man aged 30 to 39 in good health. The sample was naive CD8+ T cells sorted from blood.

CDR3 protein: CAISPGLVSFNEQFF. CDR3 nucleotides: TGTGCCATCAGCCCGGGACTAGTCTCGTTCAATGAGCAGTTCTTC. J is TRBJ2-1 and V is TRBV10-3, with 8 bases identical to TRBD2. Germline assignment: CDR1 ENHRY and CDR2 SYGVKD. The V segment lost 6 bases and the J segment 6 bases; nucleotides outside the gene matches: 10. This CDR3 has 15 residues.